Here is one TCR beta chain with its context. The beta constant-region primer was an equimolar mix of two oligonucleotides covering TRBC1 and TRBC2. MiXCR was run by TCRdb on the UMI-ligation and nested PCR reads, yielding one entry per CDR3 protein. Counted here are around 160,000 distinct CDR3 sequences, over 15% occurring once; the ten biggest clones make up approximately 0.13%. The CDR3 runs 15 residues. CDR1 and CDR2 from the germline V gene are SGHNT and YYREEE (reference sequence). Trimming at V came to 4 bases and at J to 0 bases, leaving 6 bases not matched to a gene. These data originate in a study of naive and memory T cell subsets.

Sequenced input: naive CD4+ T cells from blood. This chain links TRBV5-4 with TRBJ1-1; TRBD1 matches at 7 bases. The receptor was isolated from a human donor in good health. In DNA, the CDR3 is TGTGCCAGCAGCAACGGACAGGTGATGAACACTGAAGCTTTCTTT. It encodes CASSNGQVMNTEAFF.